The source of this TCR beta chain is a study of vaccination and CD4 T cells after COVID-19. The Oncomine TCR Beta short-read assay generated sequence data from the DNA of cultured CD4+ T cells. TCRdb fed the PCR reads into MiXCR, producing one record per CDR3 protein. The sample holds approximately 15,000 distinct CDR3 sequences, about half seen once. About this clonotype itself: Its antigen is undetermined.

Germline CDR1 and CDR2: DFQATT and SNEGSKA (reference sequence). The CDR3 has 14 residues. Germline trimming cut 4 bases from V and 1 base from J; bases unmatched to any gene: 2. Documented treatment: approximately 10-day PBMC culture with coronavirus spike peptide pools or control peptides (ViraFEST assay). V is TRBV20-1 and J is TRBJ2-2; TRBD1 aligns across 8 bases. The sample was CD4+ T cells from blood, cultured in vitro. The receptor was isolated from a human donor who had recovered from COVID-19. The CDR3 here is CSAIDRGNTGELFF. CDR3 sequence (DNA): TGCAGTGCTATCGACAGGGGGAACACCGGGGAGCTGTTTTTT.